This T cell receptor (beta chain) came from a study of vaccination effects on CD4 cells after COVID-19. In the study overall: Post-vaccine samples followed the second dose by a median of 72 days.

Germline V CDR1 and CDR2: SQVTM, ANQGSEA. This CDR3 is 12 amino acids long. V gave up 8 bases and J gave up 2 bases, with 11 bases separating them. Within the ViraFEST assay, antigen-specific CD4+ T cells underwent expansion with viral peptide pools prior to sequencing. Having been cultured for about ten days, the cells underwent CD4+ T cell isolation. Two doses of either BNT162b2 or mRNA-1273 were given to each participant. At days 3 and 7, half of the medium was exchanged for IL-2 medium. The repertoire was sequenced with immunoSEQ multiplex PCR; TCRdb's copy has only in-frame clones and lacks some. The table lists tens of thousands of clones, 81% of them singletons. As for this clone: Antigen unknown.

Study conclusions and caveats: The study found marked clonal contraction of infection- and vaccine-induced clones late after vaccination.

This specimen was CD4+ T cells from PBMCs cultured with SARS-CoV-2 spike peptides, taken after COVID-19 vaccination. The rearrangement links TRBV29-1 to TRBJ2-3; D gene unclear. This receptor was taken from a human donor who received a COVID-19 vaccine. Some clones in this sample may be carry-over from other donors' samples. The DNA of the CDR3 is TGCAGCTTCGGGTCAGACACAGATACGCAGTATTTT. Translation gives CSFGSDTDTQYF.